The 30 T cell receptor beta chains presented below share a single source sample, sequenced in a study of regulatory T cells in long-lasting Graves disease. The authors built TCR beta libraries using iRepertoire HTBI primers and Arm-PCR of CDR3 regions. TCRdb re-analysed the multiplex PCR reads in MiXCR, keeping a single row per CDR3 protein. The sample consists of a few hundred thousand distinct CDR3 sequences, approximately 25% of them appearing once. Time point in this sample: persistent/refractory GD, antithyroid drugs over 5 years with positive TRAb. RNA from PBMCs was the source of the TCR library. The sequencing used peripheral blood mononuclear cells (PBMCs), collected when the disease was refractory, from a patient treated with antithyroid drugs. All receptors derive from a woman aged 40 to 50 with Graves disease.

J is TRBJ2-1 and V is TRBV12-5, with 7 nucleotides matching TRBD1. Germline CDR1 LGHNT, CDR2 FRNRAP. The CDR3 runs to 14 residues. J was trimmed by 0 bases and V by 5 bases; bases with no gene match: 1. CDR3 nucleotides: TGTGCTAGTGGTACAGGGGACTCCTACAATGAGCAGTTCTTC. Its translation: CASGTGDSYNEQFF. The whole variable domain, filled in from reference TRBV12-5 and TRBJ2-1, reads DARVTQTPRHKVTEMGQEVTMRCQPILGHNTVFWYRQTMMQGLELLAYFRNRAPLDDSGMPKDRFSAEMPDATLATLKIQPSEPRDSAVYFCASGTGDSYNEQFFGPGTRLTVL.

Only a few counts were recorded for this clonotype. V usage is TRBV19 and J usage is TRBJ1-4; 10 bases fit TRBD1. The CDR3 is 14 residues long. V was pared by 9 bases and J by 8 bases, with 9 bases of the junction left unmatched. Germline V gene lookup returns CDR1 LNHDA and CDR2 SQIVND (reference sequence). The CDR3, as DNA: TGTGCCAGCGGGGGACAGGGGCAGGAGGAAAAACTGTTTTTT. Amino acid sequence: CASGGQGQEEKLFF.

This clonotype was observed many times. The rearrangement joins TRBV28 to TRBJ1-5; TRBD1 matches 8 bases. With 4 bases clipped from V and 7 bases from J, the junction kept 6 bases outside the gene matches. The CDR3 covers 14 residues. Germline V gene lookup returns CDR1 MDHEN and CDR2 SYDVKM. CDR3 residues: CASSSTTGEQPQHF. CDR3 bases: TGTGCCAGCAGTTCGACGACAGGGGAGCAGCCCCAGCATTTT.

This clonotype has just a few counts. This chain uses TRBV28 with TRBJ1-1; D unresolved. Germline CDR1 MDHEN, CDR2 SYDVKM. The CDR3 loop spans 14 amino acids. Trimming left V 6 bases short and J 1 base short, with 12 bases between. The chain's CDR3 is CASSPRRANTEAFF. CDR3 bases: TGTGCCAGCAGCCCCCGACGGGCGAACACTGAAGCTTTCTTT. The complete variable domain, with remaining parts taken from reference TRBV28 and TRBJ1-1, reads DVKVTQSSRYLVKRTGEKVFLECVQDMDHENMFWYRQDPGLGLRLIYFSYDVKMKEKGDIPEGYSVSREKKERFSLILESASTNQTSMYLCASSPRRANTEAFFGQGTRLTVV.

This clonotype was found many times. This sequence joins TRBV29-1 and TRBJ1-3, with 7 bases aligning to TRBD1. Per germline, CDR1 SQVTM and CDR2 ANQGSEA. V lost 4 bases, J lost 5 bases, and 5 bases stayed unmatched. This CDR3 is 13 amino acids long. CDR3 in amino acids: CSVVKGARNTIYF. CDR3 nucleotide sequence: TGCAGCGTTGTGAAGGGGGCCAGAAACACCATATATTTT.

This clonotype was found many times. The V call is TRBV6-5, the J call TRBJ2-7; D possibly corresponds to TRBD2 (6 bases). The CDR3 is 16 amino acids. Trimming took 2 bases from V and 5 from J, leaving 19 bases between them. Germline lookup yields CDR1 MNHEY and CDR2 SVGAGI. Written as DNA, the CDR3 is TGTGCCAGCAGTTACCCCAATTGGGGGAGGCAGAACGAGCAGTACTTC. Encoded protein: CASSYPNWGRQNEQYF.

The chain links TRBV25-1 to TRBJ2-1; possible D gene TRBD2, 6 bases. The CDR3 length is 16 residues. V was clipped by 2 bases and J by 4 bases, with 15 bases between them. CDR1 and CDR2 from the germline V gene are MGHDK and SYGVNS. The CDR3 bases are TGTGCCAGCAGTGAACTATCGCGGGGATTATACAATGAGCAGTTCTTC. The encoded protein is CASSELSRGLYNEQFF.

This clonotype has just a few counts. This chain joins TRBV30 and TRBJ1-5; no clear D. Trimming left V 0 bases short and J 1 base short, with 7 bases between. Germline CDR1 is GTSNPN and CDR2 is SVGIG (reference sequence). The CDR3 totals 14 residues. Written as DNA, the CDR3 is TGTGCCTGGAGTGTAATTTTAAGCAATCAGCCCCAGCATTTT. Its protein product is CAWSVILSNQPQHF.

This chain links TRBV5-1 with TRBJ2-7; the D is unclear. Trimming took 4 bases from V and 0 from J, leaving 20 bases between them. The CDR3 has 17 amino acids. The germline V gene has CDR1 SGHRS and CDR2 YFSETQ. The CDR3 region is CASSPGWERPNSYEQYF. The DNA of the CDR3 is TGCGCCAGCAGCCCCGGTTGGGAACGGCCAAACTCCTACGAGCAGTACTTC.

J is TRBJ1-5 and V is TRBV20-1; TRBD1 agrees at 8 bases. Germline CDR1 DFQATT, CDR2 SNEGSKA (reference sequence). V shed 0 bases, J shed 0 bases, and the junction held 13 bases outside the gene matches. The CDR3 consists of 19 residues. The CDR3 nucleotides are TGCAGTGCTAGAGATCTAACCGGGACAGGAACCTATAGCAATCAGCCCCAGCATTTT. It yields the protein CSARDLTGTGTYSNQPQHF.

This clonotype was recorded at least ten times. The genes are TRBV12-3 or TRBV12-4 and TRBJ2-5; D tentatively reads TRBD1 or TRBD2 (5 bases each). The CDR3 extends over 12 amino acids. V was cut by 6 bases and J by 7 bases, with 12 bases left in between. CDR3 sequence: CASSRPGRTQYF. The CDR3 DNA follows: TGTGCCAGCAGCCGACCGGGGCGGACCCAGTACTTC.

DNA for the CDR3: TGTGCCAGCATTAATACAGGGTACAATGAGCAGTTCTTC. It is translated as CASINTGYNEQFF. The chain is built from TRBV13 and TRBJ2-1; weak D call: TRBD1 (6 bases). Trimming cost V 7 bases and J 4 bases, with 11 bases left between them. The germline V gene encodes CDR1 PRHDT and CDR2 FYEKMQ (reference sequence). The CDR3 is 13 residues long.

Turning to this clonotype: One base away lies a much larger clone, so this may be a sequencing read error. This chain uses TRBV6-2 or TRBV6-3 with TRBJ1-1, with 8 bases that match TRBD1. J was trimmed by 3 bases and V by 6 bases; bases with no gene match: 6. The CDR3 spans 14 residues. Germline-derived CDR1 and CDR2 are MNHEY and SVGEGT. The DNA of the CDR3 is TGTGCCAGCAGGAGTCAACAGGGGGACACTGAAGCTTTCTTT. Its translation: CASRSQQGDTEAFF.

This clonotype was counted ten times or more. The CDR3 is CASSLAYTGSMNTEAFF. CDR3 in DNA: TGCGCCAGCAGCTTGGCCTATACGGGTTCGATGAACACTGAAGCTTTCTTT. The chain carries TRBV5-1 and TRBJ1-1; D unresolved. This CDR3 contains 17 residues. Looked up from germline, CDR1 is SGHRS and CDR2 is YFSETQ. Trimming removed 0 bases from V and 0 bases from J, with 15 bases in between.

The chain recombines TRBV2 with TRBJ2-3; no firm D call. Germline CDR1 is SNHLY and CDR2 is FYNNEI. The CDR3 runs 13 residues. V lost 8 bases, J lost 5 bases, and 14 bases lay in between. CDR3 sequence: CASRRKGRDTQYF. The CDR3 DNA is TGTGCCAGCCGGCGGAAGGGCAGAGATACGCAGTATTTT.

J is TRBJ2-5 and V is TRBV5-1; D unresolved. V was pared by 0 bases and J by 2 bases, with 14 bases between. This CDR3 is 16 amino acids long. Germline V CDR1 and CDR2: SGHRS, YFSETQ. The CDR3 sequence is CASSLGAPTPQETQYF. In DNA form, the CDR3 reads TGCGCCAGCAGCTTGGGAGCGCCAACTCCTCAAGAGACCCAGTACTTC. The variable domain in full, completed from reference TRBV5-1 and TRBJ2-5, reads KAGVTQTPRYLIKTRGQQVTLSCSPISGHRSVSWYQQTPGQGLQFLFEYFSETQRNKGNFPGRFSGRQFSNSRSEMNVSTLELGDSALYLCASSLGAPTPQETQYFGPGTRLLVL.

In this sample, this clonotype turned up many times. J is TRBJ1-2 and V is TRBV2, with 7 positions matching TRBD1. The CDR3 consists of 14 residues. From germline, CDR1 is SNHLY and CDR2 FYNNEI. V gave up 5 bases and J gave up 1 base; unmatched junction bases: 4. CDR3 protein: CASSRDSLNYGYTF. The CDR3 region has the DNA TGTGCCAGCAGTCGGGACAGCCTTAACTATGGCTACACCTTC.

This clonotype was seen many times. The chain joins TRBV12-3 or TRBV12-4 to TRBJ1-4; D gene ambiguous. The CDR3 covers 13 residues. The V and J ends lost 7 bases and 5 bases respectively, with 11 bases between them. For the CDR3, the DNA is TGTGCCAGCAAGAGGGCGCTGAATGAAAAACTGTTTTTT. Protein sequence: CASKRALNEKLFF.

This clonotype was observed many times. The chain is built from TRBV11-2 and TRBJ2-7, with 9 bases matching TRBD1. Germline CDR1 reads SGHAT; CDR2 reads FQNNGV. V was pared by 3 bases and J by 4 bases, with 10 bases of the junction left unmatched. The CDR3 runs to 16 residues. CDR3 DNA sequence: TGTGCCAGCAGCTTTGCCCCCGGGACAGGGTTTTACGAGCAGTACTTC. Amino acids: CASSFAPGTGFYEQYF.

This clonotype turned up a few times. The chain's CDR3 is CASSHQDRVKGRNTEAFF. The CDR3 region has the DNA TGTGCCAGCAGCCACCAAGACAGGGTTAAGGGCCGGAACACTGAAGCTTTCTTT. The chain employs TRBV14 and TRBJ1-1; 7 bases agree with TRBD1. The germline V gene encodes CDR1 SGHDN and CDR2 FVKESK. This CDR3 contains 18 residues. V gave up 3 bases and J gave up 1 base; unmatched junction bases: 14.

This clonotype occurred many times. The J gene is TRBJ1-5, the V gene TRBV12-3 or TRBV12-4; no definite D call. Trimming left V 3 bases short and J 1 base short, with 4 bases between. CDR3 length: 13 residues. The CDR3 loop reads CASSLRSNQPQHF. In DNA form, the CDR3 reads TGTGCCAGCAGTTTGAGGAGCAATCAGCCCCAGCATTTT.

Notes on this clonotype: A much more abundant neighbour one base away suggests this may be a read error. This CDR3 fails to terminate in the conserved phenylalanine or tryptophan, so it likely reflects a read error. V usage is TRBV12-3 or TRBV12-4 and J usage is TRBJ1-1; D might be TRBD1 (5 bases). There are 14 residues in the CDR3. V lost 4 bases, J lost 4 bases, and 13 bases lay in between. CDR3 sequence: CASSYPGGGTEAFL. In DNA, the CDR3 is TGTGCCAGCAGTTATCCCGGGGGGGGCACTGAAGCTTTCCTT.

This clonotype was seen ten or more times. The chain joins TRBV11-2 to TRBJ2-2, with 9 nucleotides matching TRBD2. V lost 1 base to trimming and J lost 6 bases; unmatched junction nucleotides: 6. Germline CDR1 and CDR2: SGHAT and FQNNGV. This CDR3 has 16 amino acids. The CDR3 region has the DNA TGTGCCAGCAGCTTAGTCCTAGCGGGAATGTCCGGGGAGCTGTTTTTT. It specifies CASSLVLAGMSGELFF.

In this sample, this clonotype turned up many times. The chain combines TRBV7-9 with TRBJ2-7, with a possible D match to TRBD2 (6 bases). Germline values: CDR1 SEHNR, CDR2 FQNEAQ (reference sequence). V lost 5 bases and J lost 3, with 11 bases in between. The CDR3 has 13 residues. CDR3 loop: CASSPGTFYEQYF. CDR3 bases: TGTGCCAGCAGCCCTGGGACTTTCTACGAGCAGTACTTC.

This clonotype showed up many times. The chain has TRBV12-3 or TRBV12-4 and TRBJ1-5; 11 bases line up with TRBD1. With V trimmed by 6 bases and J by 5 bases, 6 bases remained unmatched. This CDR3 has 15 amino acids. The DNA for the CDR3 is TGTGCCAGCAGGGGGGGGACAGGGGGTTATCAGCCCCAGCATTTT. Translation: CASRGGTGGYQPQHF.

This clonotype was seen a few times. This chain joins TRBV28 and TRBJ2-3, with 9 positions matching TRBD1. After removal of 8 bases from V and 3 bases from J, the junction contained 6 bases not matched to a gene. The CDR3 loop spans 14 amino acids. Germline assignment: CDR1 MDHEN and CDR2 SYDVKM. The CDR3 DNA reads as TGTGCCAGCGGCCGGGACAGGGAAACAGATACGCAGTATTTT. It codes for CASGRDRETDTQYF.

This chain uses TRBV3-1 with TRBJ1-6; no firm D call. Germline CDR1 reads LGHDT; CDR2 reads YNNKEL (reference sequence). The CDR3 is 14 amino acids. The V gene lost 1 base and the J gene lost 5 bases, with 6 bases spanning the gap. The DNA of the CDR3 is TGTGCCAGCAGCCAAGTCGGAAATAATTCACCCCTCCACTTT. This gives the protein CASSQVGNNSPLHF.

The chain is built from TRBV27 and TRBJ2-1, with D maybe TRBD1 (5 bases). The CDR3 runs 15 residues. V was shortened by 0 bases and J by 4 bases, with 10 bases between the two germline ends. Germline CDR1 and CDR2: MNHEY and SMNVEV (reference sequence). In nucleotides, the CDR3 is TGTGCCAGCAGTTTATCCCCGACAGAATACAATGAGCAGTTCTTC. It codes for CASSLSPTEYNEQFF.

As regards this clonotype: At one boundary the junction diverges from the germline segment, which might be a read error. The chain carries TRBV12-3 or TRBV12-4 and TRBJ2-2; 7 positions agree with TRBD1. CDR3 length: 15 amino acids. The CDR3 loop is CTSSSGTENTGELFF. CDR3 in DNA: TGTACCAGCAGTTCCGGGACAGAAAACACCGGGGAGCTGTTTTTT.

In its sample, this clonotype was seen a few times. This chain uses TRBV6-1 with TRBJ1-4; weak D call: TRBD1 (5 bases). Germline lookup yields CDR1 MNHNS and CDR2 SASEGT. The CDR3 loop spans 15 amino acids. The V end was cut by 7 bases, the J end by 0 bases, with 12 bases between. For the CDR3, the DNA is TGTGCCAGCACGAAGACGACAGCAACTAATGAAAAACTGTTTTTT. Encoded protein: CASTKTTATNEKLFF.